A single T cell receptor (beta chain) is shown here with its context. This clonotype was counted between two and nine times. Its antigen has not been determined. Base qualities are not at hand, and no much larger clone is one base apart. The CDR3 goes from the cysteine to the phenylalanine over 16 residues. CDR3 DNA only is kept here, 48 bases in frame from base 1. Per the germline V gene, SGHRS is the CDR1 and YFSETQ is the CDR2. V is reduced by 6 bases and J by 3 bases, leaving a spacing of 21 bases between them. The sample is drawn from a study of response to subunit inactivated influenza vaccine listed by TCRdb under 2018. General notes on the study: Deep quantitative T cell receptor repertoire profiling was used in the study to track responses to a trivalent subunit inactivated influenza vaccine.

The library was obtained by RT-PCR. Sequenced on an Illumina HiSeq 2500. TCRdb ran its own pipeline on the public reads, namely fastp trimming at Q25 and MiXCR clone calling, and kept in-frame beta chains. Entries are consolidated by CDR3 protein sequence, retaining the most common genes and DNA. Within this sample are about 520,000 distinct CDR3 sequences, with over 25% of them counted one time only. Under 2.5% of the sample rests with the top ten. The study at large found these results: It was suggested by the authors that each seasonal influenza vaccination may recruit only a limited number of new T cells.

The sequence derives from a man aged 50 to 59 who received an inactivated influenza vaccine. Donor details come from another sample of the same person, matched by shared clones. Source: CD4+ T cells sorted from PBMCs, taken 5 days after vaccination. The sequence is built from TRBV5-1 and TRBJ2-5, with the D call tentatively TRBD1 or TRBD2, each fitting 5 bases. The CDR3 corresponds to CASTHRPGTQEETQYF. The DNA sequence is TGCGCCAGCACCCACAGGCCCGGGACGCAAGAAGAGACCCAGTACTTC.